Below, 27 T cell receptor beta chains from the same sample are listed, as sequenced in a study of OX40 agonist ivuxolimab in advanced cancers. Sequenced by immunoSEQ multiplex PCR; TCRdb stores in-frame clones only, minus some. This sample yields tens of thousands of clones, of which approximately 86% are seen a single time; 0.99% belongs to the top ten. This sample comprised CD4+ or CD8+ T cells sorted from blood, obtained in a trial of the OX40 agonist ivuxolimab. The origin of the receptors is an adult with an advanced solid tumor such as melanoma, head and neck, liver or kidney cancer.

This clone is a singleton in its sample. V and J are TRBV5-1 and TRBJ2-3; 11 bases line up with TRBD2. Germline CDR1 reads SGHRS; CDR2 reads YFSETQ. The length of the CDR3 is 16 residues. V shed 1 base, J shed 4 bases, and the junction held 5 bases outside the gene matches. CDR3 coding DNA: TGCGCCAGCAGCTTGATGACTAGCGGGACCCCAGATACGCAGTATTTT. Translation: CASSLMTSGTPDTQYF.

V usage is TRBV7-3 and J usage is TRBJ2-3, with no clear D. The CDR3 loop spans 13 amino acids. V was trimmed by 5 bases and J by 1 base, leaving 7 bases between them. Germline V gives CDR1 SGHTA, CDR2 FQGTGA. The CDR3 sequence: CASSPSGTDTQYF. The CDR3 DNA reads TGTGCCAGCAGCCCATCGGGCACAGATACGCAGTATTTT. The variable domain in full, completed from reference TRBV7-3 and TRBJ2-3, reads GAGVSQTPSNKVTEKGKYVELRCDPISGHTALYWYRQSLGQGPEFLIYFQGTGAADDSGLPNDRFFAVRPEGSVSTLKIQRTERGDSAVYLCASSPSGTDTQYFGPGTRLTVL.

The V gene is TRBV2, the J gene TRBJ1-2; TRBD1 matches at 8 bases. The germline CDR1 and CDR2 sequences are SNHLY and FYNNEI. V shed 9 bases, J shed 6 bases, and the junction held 12 bases outside the gene matches. The length of the CDR3 is 14 residues. CDR3 residues: CASKVGTGLDGYTF. In DNA, the CDR3 is TGTGCCAGTAAGGTCGGGACAGGTTTGGATGGCTACACCTTC.

The genes are TRBV2 and TRBJ2-5; no firm D call. CDR1 SNHLY and CDR2 FYNNEI come from the germline V gene. This CDR3 contains 11 residues. Trimming shortened V by 1 base and J by 5 bases, and 2 bases separated the two germline ends. CDR3 DNA: TGTGCCAGCAGTGAAGGCGAGACCCAGTACTTC. It codes for CASSEGETQYF.

The chain employs TRBV11-3 and TRBJ2-1; 8 bases agree with TRBD2. Germline V gene sequence: CDR1 SGHNT, CDR2 YENEEA. The ends lost 5 bases at V and 0 bases at J; junction bases unmatched: 6. The CDR3 loop spans 16 amino acids. The chain's CDR3 is CASSPGGSSSYNEQFF. In nucleotides, the CDR3 is TGTGCCAGCAGCCCGGGGGGGAGTAGCTCCTACAATGAGCAGTTCTTC.

The gene calls are TRBV7-9 and TRBJ2-2; the match to TRBD2 covers 7 bases. Germline loops: CDR1 SEHNR, CDR2 FQNEAQ (reference sequence). CDR3 length: 14 residues. V lost 4 bases to trimming and J lost 3 bases; unmatched junction nucleotides: 2. This CDR3 reads CASSSRGDTGELFF. In DNA form, the CDR3 reads TGTGCCAGCAGCTCTCGGGGGGACACCGGGGAGCTGTTTTTT.

The table lists this clone with a count of one. This chain connects TRBV6-5 to TRBJ1-4; D gene unclear. The CDR3 has 15 residues. The germline CDR1 and CDR2 sequences are MNHEY and SVGAGI. Between the trimmed V and J ends, which lost 6 bases and 5 bases, there was a span of 16 bases. The CDR3 nucleotides are TGTGCCAGCAGCTCCCGGGCCACTGGGAATGAAAAACTGTTTTTT. Protein: CASSSRATGNEKLFF.

The chain joins TRBV6-5 to TRBJ2-3; D is undetermined. Between the trimmed V and J ends, which lost 2 bases and 6 bases, there was a span of 15 bases. The CDR3 is 15 residues long. Germline V gene sequence: CDR1 MNHEY, CDR2 SVGAGI. This CDR3 is CASSYMATGLDTQYF. DNA of the CDR3: TGTGCCAGCAGTTACATGGCAACTGGTCTGGATACGCAGTATTTT.

This clone was picked up a small number of times. Other DNA sequences of this sample code for an identical CDR3. The rearrangement uses TRBV15 and TRBJ2-7; the D is unclear. The length of the CDR3 is 13 residues. Germline loops: CDR1 LNHNV, CDR2 YYDKDF (reference sequence). V was shortened by 0 bases and J by 4 bases, with 7 bases between the two germline ends. This chain's CDR3 is CATSREVGYEQYF. The CDR3 DNA reads TGTGCCACCAGCAGAGAGGTCGGGTACGAGCAGTACTTC.

The rearrangement links TRBV20-1 to TRBJ1-5; D unresolved. Germline assignment: CDR1 DFQATT and CDR2 SNEGSKA (reference sequence). The CDR3 length is 11 residues. V was clipped by 0 bases and J by 8 bases, with 5 bases between them. CDR3 nucleotide sequence: TGCAGTGCTAGAGAGGGAAAGCCCCAGCATTTT. Residues: CSAREGKPQHF.

V gene TRBV10-3 combines with J gene TRBJ1-6; TRBD1 might be the D (6 bases). CDR1 and CDR2 (germline): ENHRY, SYGVKD. The CDR3 sequence is 16 residues long. Trimming removed 8 bases from V and 7 bases from J, with 21 bases in between. The CDR3: CAIAGRAGEWNSPLHF. The CDR3 DNA follows: TGTGCCATCGCAGGGAGGGCAGGGGAATGGAATTCACCCCTCCACTTT.

V and J are TRBV4-1 and TRBJ2-5; the D is unclear. This CDR3 spans 12 amino acids. From germline, CDR1 is MGHRA and CDR2 YSYEKL. The V and J ends lost 0 bases and 5 bases respectively, with 4 bases between them. The CDR3 region has the DNA TGCGCCAGCAGCCAAGATCTGGAGACCCAGTACTTC. The encoded protein is CASSQDLETQYF.

The chain employs TRBV5-1 and TRBJ2-6; 9 nucleotides agree with TRBD1. The germline V gene encodes CDR1 SGHRS and CDR2 YFSETQ. The CDR3 covers 17 residues. Trimming took 4 bases from V and 1 from J; bases not matched to a gene: 6. The CDR3 region has the DNA TGCGCCAGCAGCCGGGGACAGGGCACGTCTGGGGCCAACGTCCTGACTTTC. Translated, it gives CASSRGQGTSGANVLTF.

The chain couples TRBV28 to TRBJ2-1, with TRBD2 matching over 12 bases. The V segment lost 4 bases and the J segment 5 bases; nucleotides outside the gene matches: 0. The germline V gene encodes CDR1 MDHEN and CDR2 SYDVKM. The CDR3 length is 14 residues. CDR3 amino acids: CASSWTSGDNEQFF. The CDR3 bases are TGTGCCAGCAGTTGGACTAGCGGGGACAATGAGCAGTTCTTC.

The chain joins TRBV12-5 to TRBJ2-2; possibly TRBD1 or TRBD2 for D (5 bases each). CDR1 is LGHNT, CDR2 FRNRAP, per germline. This CDR3 has 19 amino acids. Trimming shortened V by 0 bases and J by 4 bases, and 21 bases separated the two germline ends. CDR3 residues: CASGLVRIPSPRGTGELFF. The CDR3 DNA is TGTGCTAGTGGTTTGGTCCGGATCCCTAGCCCTAGGGGCACCGGGGAGCTGTTTTTT.

This clone showed up just a few times. The chain has TRBV4-3 and TRBJ2-4; the D gene is possibly TRBD2 (5 bases). Germline V gene data show CDR1 as LGHNA and CDR2 as YSLEER. Trimming removed 1 base from V and 11 bases from J, with 12 bases in between. This CDR3 has 13 residues. The CDR3 DNA sequence: TGCGCCAGCAGCCAAGCATACGGGGAGCTTCAGTACTTC. Translating it yields CASSQAYGELQYF.

V and J are TRBV6-5 and TRBJ1-2; 7 bases match TRBD1. With 7 bases clipped from V and 8 bases from J, the junction kept 10 bases outside the gene matches. Germline lookup yields CDR1 MNHEY and CDR2 SVGAGI. The CDR3 spans 13 residues. The CDR3 spells CASTSAGGRGYTF. For the CDR3, the DNA is TGTGCCAGCACCTCGGCAGGGGGGCGCGGCTACACCTTC.

The rearrangement links TRBV7-6 to TRBJ2-7, with TRBD1 matching over 9 bases. Germline CDR1 SGHVS, CDR2 FNYEAQ. The CDR3 runs 15 residues. V shed 0 bases, J shed 2 bases, and the junction held 2 bases outside the gene matches. The CDR3 region has the DNA TGTGCCAGCAGCTTAGCGGGACAGGGCACCTACGAGCAGTACTTC. Translation gives CASSLAGQGTYEQYF.

This sequence joins TRBV27 and TRBJ2-1, with D possibly matching TRBD1 (5 bases). This CDR3 is 13 amino acids long. Per the germline V gene, CDR1 is MNHEY and CDR2 is SMNVEV (reference sequence). V was clipped by 5 bases and J by 9 bases, with 14 bases between them. CDR3 in amino acids: CASSTRTLSEQFF. In DNA form, the CDR3 reads TGTGCCAGCAGTACCAGGACATTAAGTGAGCAGTTCTTC.

The rearrangement joins TRBV6-5 to TRBJ2-2; 9 nucleotides align to TRBD1. Losses at the gene ends were 6 bases for V and 5 bases for J; bases not matched to a gene: 4. The CDR3 covers 14 residues. Germline loops: CDR1 MNHEY, CDR2 SVGAGI. The CDR3 region has the DNA TGTGCCAGCAGGGGACAGGGCAATACCGGGGAGCTGTTTTTT. Translated, it gives CASRGQGNTGELFF.

This chain joins TRBV10-3 and TRBJ2-3, with 10 nucleotides matching TRBD2. V was clipped by 6 bases and J by 3 bases; unmatched bases: 9. Germline CDR1 and CDR2: ENHRY and SYGVKD. The length of the CDR3 is 16 residues. The CDR3 loop reads CAIRGGAGGWTDTQYF. For the CDR3, the DNA is TGTGCCATCAGGGGAGGAGCGGGGGGGTGGACAGATACGCAGTATTTT.

This chain links TRBV5-1 with TRBJ2-5; a weak D match, TRBD1 (6 bases). V dropped 1 base and J dropped 5 bases, with 12 bases sitting between them. CDR3 size: 14 residues. Per germline, CDR1 SGHRS and CDR2 YFSETQ. CDR3 sequence: CASSLRQVEETQYF. CDR3 DNA sequence: TGCGCCAGCAGCTTGAGACAGGTAGAGGAGACCCAGTACTTC.

V and J are TRBV14 and TRBJ2-7; 11 bases align to TRBD2. V gave up 1 base and J gave up 2 bases; unmatched junction bases: 4. The length of the CDR3 is 16 residues. Germline CDR1 SGHDN, CDR2 FVKESK. As DNA, the CDR3 is TGTGCCAGCAGCCAAGCGAGGGGACTAGCGGCCTACGAGCAGTACTTC. Encoded protein: CASSQARGLAAYEQYF.

The chain joins TRBV7-8 to TRBJ1-1; no firm D call. Germline CDR1 SGHVS, CDR2 FQNEAQ. The V and J ends lost 2 bases and 0 bases respectively, with 4 bases between them. There are 13 residues in the CDR3. CDR3 amino acids: CASSLTLNTEAFF. The CDR3 nucleotides read TGTGCCAGCAGCTTAACCCTGAACACTGAAGCTTTCTTT. The complete variable domain, with remaining parts taken from reference TRBV7-8 and TRBJ1-1, reads GAGVSQSPRYKVAKRGQDVALRCDPISGHVSLFWYQQALGQGPEFLTYFQNEAQLDKSGLPSDRFFAERPEGSVSTLKIQRTQQEDSAVYLCASSLTLNTEAFFGQGTRLTVV.

This clone showed up just once. The CDR3 region has the DNA TGTGCCAGCACCAACCCGGGGGATCCGGGCTACACCTTC. It specifies CASTNPGDPGYTF. The V and J genes are TRBV7-9 and TRBJ1-2, with D tentatively TRBD1 (5 bases). Looked up from germline, CDR1 is SEHNR and CDR2 is FQNEAQ (reference sequence). The CDR3 covers 13 residues. V gave up 7 bases and J gave up 8 bases, with 17 bases separating them. Based on the CDR3 plus reference TRBV7-9 and TRBJ1-2, the full variable domain is DTGVSQNPRHKITKRGQNVTFRCDPISEHNRLYWYRQTLGQGPEFLTYFQNEAQLEKSRLLSDRFSAERPKGSFSTLEIQRTEQGDSAMYLCASTNPGDPGYTFGSGTRLTVV.

The chain combines TRBV6-5 with TRBJ2-7, with 8 positions matching TRBD2. The CDR3 length is 15 residues. Per germline, CDR1 MNHEY and CDR2 SVGAGI. Trimming cost V 10 bases and J 1 base; bases outside gene matches: 12. The CDR3 spells CATSSAGGPSYEQYF. CDR3 DNA: TGTGCCACCTCCTCGGCGGGGGGCCCATCCTACGAGCAGTACTTC.

V gene TRBV7-8 combines with J gene TRBJ2-7, with D uncertain. The CDR3 length is 11 residues. The V end was cut by 1 base, the J end by 6 bases, with 4 bases between. Per the germline V gene, CDR1 is SGHVS and CDR2 is FQNEAQ. CDR3 amino acids: CASSLVIEQYF. DNA for the CDR3: TGTGCCAGCAGCTTAGTGATCGAGCAGTACTTC.